The T cell receptor (beta chain) described here comes from a study of beta chain features in type 1 diabetes. Germline V gene lookup returns CDR1 SGDLS and CDR2 YYNGEE. The CDR3 loop spans 12 amino acids. The V and J ends lost 3 bases and 2 bases respectively, with 5 bases between them. A note on this clone: Its matching antigen is unknown. Within the sample, other DNA sequences also encode this same CDR3.

Since all of the isolated RNA was reverse transcribed, expressed TCRB transcripts were what got sequenced. Libraries were prepared by immunoSEQ multiplex PCR; TCRdb keeps only in-frame clonotypes and omits some of them. The table lists 350,000 to 450,000 clones, over 9.5% of them singletons. Study results and limitations: Shorter TCRB CDR3s, moderately but significantly so, marked every one of the four CD4+ subsets in Type 1 diabetes patients. The study notes PCR might favor shorter templates equally in patients and controls.

V and J are TRBV9 and TRBJ2-5; unclear D gene. The sequenced sample consisted of naive CD4+ T cells from blood. The clonotype comes from a woman aged 18 to 35 with type 1 diabetes. CDR3 coding DNA: TGTGCCAGCAGCGCCGGTCAAGAGACCCAGTACTTC. Amino acid sequence: CASSAGQETQYF.